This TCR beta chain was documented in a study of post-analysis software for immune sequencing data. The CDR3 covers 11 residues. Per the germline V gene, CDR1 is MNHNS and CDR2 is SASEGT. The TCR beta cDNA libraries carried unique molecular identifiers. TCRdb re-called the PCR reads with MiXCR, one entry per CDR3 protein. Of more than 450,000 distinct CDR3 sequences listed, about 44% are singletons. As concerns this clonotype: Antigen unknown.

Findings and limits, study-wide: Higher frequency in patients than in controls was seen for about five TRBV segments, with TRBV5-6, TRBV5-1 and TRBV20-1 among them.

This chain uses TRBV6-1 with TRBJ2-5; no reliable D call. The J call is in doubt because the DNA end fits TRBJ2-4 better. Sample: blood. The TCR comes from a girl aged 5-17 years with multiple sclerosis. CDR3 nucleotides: TGTGCCAGCACCCGAACTCACATTCAGTACTTC. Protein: CASTRTHIQYF.